The rows below give T cell receptor beta chains drawn from one sample of a study of cytomegalovirus exposure and HLA in healthy donors. TCRdb's copy holds only in-frame clones and misses some; the assay was immunoSEQ multiplex PCR. Found here are 54,000 or so clones, 70% of them singletons; the top ten hold 15% to 20%. Material for sequencing was PBMCs. Source of these receptors: a woman aged 55-70 years in good health and CMV-seropositive. Each CDR3 is given with its conserved first and last residue.

V	length	J	CDR3
TRBV4-1	14	TRBJ1-1	CASHKTGGGTEAFF
TRBV2	18	TRBJ1-5	CASSEAPPIQYSNQPQHF
TRBV6-1	18	TRBJ2-6	CASSALGQGSSGANVLTF
TRBV5-4	16	TRBJ2-5	CASSRGLAGDGETQYF
TRBV4-3	13	TRBJ1-4	CASSQLGREKLFF
TRBV7-6	13	TRBJ2-2	CASSLTNTGELFF
TRBV9	13	TRBJ1-1	CASKTAVDAEAFF
TRBV7-2	15	TRBJ1-2	CASSPPGTGKDGYTF
TRBV27	13	TRBJ2-7	CASSFHRQPPRGF
TRBV19	13	TRBJ1-2	CASSIALPSGYTF
TRBV6-5	14	TRBJ1-4	CASRNPGYNEKLFF
TRBV19	12	TRBJ1-5	CASSVGRQPQHF
TRBV11-2	16	TRBJ1-1	CASSLGVWAGNTEAFF
TRBV5-4	16	TRBJ2-3	CASSWGLAGITDTQYF
TRBV19	15	TRBJ1-1	CASSPGQGRNTEAFF
TRBV5-4	15	TRBJ1-2	CASSLANRGPYGYTF
TRBV6-5	14	TRBJ1-6	CAASLGGDDSPLHF
TRBV2	14	TRBJ2-2	CASRQGEVTGELFF
TRBV19	16	TRBJ1-5	CASSIDRGLDNQPQHF
TRBV29-1	14	TRBJ2-1	CSSYGTGAYNEQFF
TRBV4-1	16	TRBJ1-1	CASSPLGRGLNTEAFF
TRBV6-5	15	TRBJ1-3	CASSQGGDSGNTIYF
TRBV2	20	TRBJ2-3	CASSEGGFSGGLGPGSAQYF
TRBV5-1	15	TRBJ2-3	CASSWVAAGTDTQYF
TRBV6-4	16	TRBJ2-3	CASSDWGGGATDTQYF
TRBV2	16	TRBJ2-3	CASNNPRTSATDTQYF
TRBV6-5	13	TRBJ1-1	CASNDQGNTEAFF
TRBV4-3	13	TRBJ2-1	CASKKRGRNEQFF
TRBV7-9	15	TRBJ2-5	CASSFGGGTEETQYF
TRBV7-9	14	TRBJ2-3	CASSLALTTDTQYF
TRBV27	14	TRBJ1-1	CASSYYGANTEAFF
TRBV7-9	17	TRBJ2-6	CASSQLYTGAGANVLTF